This T cell receptor beta chain was documented in a study of cytotoxic CD8 clonotypes in ibrutinib-treated CLL. TCRdb's table, derived via immunoSEQ multiplex PCR, lists solely in-frame clones and lacks some. The table records some 310,000 clones, about 80% of them present only once. CDR1 is SQVTM and CDR2 is ANQGSEA in the germline V gene. The V and J ends lost 4 bases and 4 bases respectively, with 7 bases between them. The CDR3 contains 12 residues. The material was PBMCs, obtained before ibrutinib treatment. The chain combines TRBV29-1 with TRBJ1-4; the D gene is possibly TRBD1 (5 bases). The receptor's source is a human donor with chronic lymphocytic leukemia. CDR3 bases: TGCAGCGTTGTTGGGGGTAATGAAAAACTGTTTTTT. Translating gives CSVVGGNEKLFF.